A selection of T cell receptor beta chains follows, all from one sample in a study of tumor-infiltrating lymphocytes in primary liver carcinoma. A single record per CDR3 protein comes from TCRdb applying MiXCR to the multiplex PCR reads. The sample lists 330,000 or so distinct CDR3 sequences, approximately 64% occurring once. Sequencing input: peripheral blood. The receptors originated from a man in his forties with primary liver carcinoma and hepatitis B virus infection. The CDR3 runs from the conserved cysteine through the conserved F or W. A D gene is named only where the DNA matches it firmly. Part of the rows lack a size; the others show once, few, many or a class for expanded clones.

clone size: NA; J gene: TRBJ2-7; D gene: NA; V gene: TRBV4-3; CDR3 DNA: TGCGCCAGCAGCGTTTACAGTGGGCTGGGGGAGCAGTACTTC; CDR3 protein: CASSVYSGLGEQYF
clone size: NA; J gene: TRBJ2-1; D gene: NA; V gene: TRBV11-1; CDR3 DNA: TGTGCCAGCAGCTTTAGCGGAAACAATAAGCAGTTCTTC; CDR3 protein: CASSFSGNNKQFF
clone size: NA; J gene: TRBJ2-5; D gene: NA; V gene: TRBV4-3; CDR3 DNA: TGCACCAACAGCCACGAGGTGGACGGGTACCAAGAGACCCAGTACTTC; CDR3 protein: CTNSHEVDGYQETQYF
clone size: NA; J gene: TRBJ1-5; D gene: NA; V gene: TRBV6-6; CDR3 DNA: TGTGCCAGCAGTACGTGGGGTAGCAATCAGTCCCAGCATTTT; CDR3 protein: CASSTWGSNQSQHF
clone size: many; J gene: TRBJ2-7; D gene: TRBD1; V gene: TRBV29-1; CDR3 DNA: TGCAGCGTTGAAGATCAAGGGTACAGGGGGCGTTACGAGCAGTACTTC; CDR3 protein: CSVEDQGYRGRYEQYF
clone size: NA; J gene: TRBJ2-3; D gene: TRBD2; V gene: TRBV7-3; CDR3 DNA: TGTGCCAGCAGCTCCCAAGCGGGGGTAGGAGGCACAGATACGCAGTATTTT; CDR3 protein: CASSSQAGVGGTDTQYF
clone size: NA; J gene: TRBJ2-1; D gene: TRBD2; V gene: TRBV4-1; CDR3 DNA: TGCGCCAGCAGCCAAAGCGGGACTAGCACCTACAATGAGCAGCTCTTC; CDR3 protein: CASSQSGTSTYNEQLF
clone size: few; J gene: TRBJ2-3; D gene: NA; V gene: TRBV25-1; CDR3 DNA: TGTGCCAGCAGGGGGCCTAACACAGATACGCAGTATTTT; CDR3 protein: CASRGPNTDTQYF
clone size: once; J gene: TRBJ1-5; D gene: NA; V gene: TRBV20-1; CDR3 DNA: TGCAGTGCTAGAGATCCGGTAGGTCGCAATCAGCCCCAGCATTTT; CDR3 protein: CSARDPVGRNQPQHF
clone size: NA; J gene: TRBJ2-1; D gene: NA; V gene: TRBV11-1; CDR3 DNA: TGTGCCAGCAGCCTAGATGGTAGCGTCTACAATGAGCAGTTCTTC; CDR3 protein: CASSLDGSVYNEQFF
clone size: NA; J gene: TRBJ1-2; D gene: NA; V gene: TRBV6-6; CDR3 DNA: TGTGCCAGCAATAACTTGGGAGAGAATGGGAGCTACACCTTC; CDR3 protein: CASNNLGENGSYTF
clone size: few; J gene: TRBJ1-1; D gene: TRBD1; V gene: TRBV7-9; CDR3 DNA: TGTGCCAGCAGCTTTCAGACAGGGGACACTGAAGCTTTCTTT; CDR3 protein: CASSFQTGDTEAFF
clone size: NA; J gene: TRBJ1-1; D gene: NA; V gene: TRBV30; CDR3 DNA: TGTGCCTGGATCCTAACGGTGGGCGCTGAAGCTTTCTTT; CDR3 protein: CAWILTVGAEAFF
clone size: NA; J gene: TRBJ2-1; D gene: NA; V gene: TRBV5-5; CDR3 DNA: TGTGCCAGCAGCCCTAGACAGGTTTCCTACAATGAACAGTTCTTC; CDR3 protein: CASSPRQVSYNEQFF
clone size: NA; J gene: TRBJ2-2; D gene: NA; V gene: TRBV12-3/TRBV12-4; CDR3 DNA: TGTGCCGGCAGTTTTAACACTGGGGAGCTGTTTTTT; CDR3 protein: CAGSFNTGELFF
clone size: NA; J gene: TRBJ2-1; D gene: NA; V gene: TRBV11-1; CDR3 DNA: TGTGCCGGCAGGTCGTACAATGAGCAGTTCTTC; CDR3 protein: CAGRSYNEQFF
clone size: NA; J gene: TRBJ2-2; D gene: TRBD2; V gene: TRBV10-3; CDR3 DNA: TGTGCCATCATTGGACTAGCGGGACCCACCGGGGAGCTGTTCTTT; CDR3 protein: CAIIGLAGPTGELFF
clone size: NA; J gene: TRBJ2-2; D gene: NA; V gene: TRBV4-1; CDR3 DNA: TGCGCCAACAGCCAAGAAGCCGGGGAGTTGTTTTTT; CDR3 protein: CANSQEAGELFF
clone size: many; J gene: TRBJ2-7; D gene: NA; V gene: TRBV12-3/TRBV12-4; CDR3 DNA: TGTGCCAGCAGTCCCGGGACTCTGAGCTCCTACGAGCAGTACTTC; CDR3 protein: CASSPGTLSSYEQYF
clone size: many; J gene: TRBJ2-7; D gene: TRBD1; V gene: TRBV29-1; CDR3 DNA: TGCAGCGTTGAAGATGTTGCAAAGACAGGGCAAAACGAGCAGTACTTC; CDR3 protein: CSVEDVAKTGQNEQYF
clone size: NA; J gene: TRBJ2-1; D gene: NA; V gene: TRBV7-9; CDR3 DNA: TGTGCCAGCAGCCTACAGACTGCAAATGAGCAGTTCTTC; CDR3 protein: CASSLQTANEQFF
clone size: NA; J gene: TRBJ1-1; D gene: TRBD1; V gene: TRBV11-2; CDR3 DNA: TGTGCCAGCAGTTGGACAGGGAACACTGAAACTTTCTTT; CDR3 protein: CASSWTGNTETFF
clone size: NA; J gene: TRBJ2-3; D gene: TRBD2; V gene: TRBV5-1; CDR3 DNA: TGCGCCAGCAGCCCGTTAGCGGGAGGGGGCACAGATACGCAGTATTTT; CDR3 protein: CASSPLAGGGTDTQYF
clone size: many; J gene: TRBJ1-1; D gene: NA; V gene: TRBV6-2/TRBV6-3; CDR3 DNA: TGTGCCAGCAGTCTCACGTCTTACGCTGAAGCTTTCTTT; CDR3 protein: CASSLTSYAEAFF
clone size: NA; J gene: TRBJ1-2; D gene: TRBD1; V gene: TRBV28; CDR3 DNA: TGTGCCAGCAGTCTTGGCCGGGACAGGGTCAGCTATGGCTACACCTTC; CDR3 protein: CASSLGRDRVSYGYTF
clone size: NA; J gene: TRBJ2-4; D gene: NA; V gene: TRBV10-2; CDR3 DNA: TGCGCCAGCAGTGAGTCGGGACTGGAGGGAGCTCAGTACTTC; CDR3 protein: CASSESGLEGAQYF
clone size: few; J gene: TRBJ2-5; D gene: NA; V gene: TRBV24-1; CDR3 DNA: TGTGCCACCAGTGATTTACACCAAGAGACCCAGTACTTC; CDR3 protein: CATSDLHQETQYF
clone size: NA; J gene: TRBJ2-3; D gene: NA; V gene: TRBV11-2; CDR3 DNA: TGTGCCAGCGGTTCGGGATCAAGCACAGATACGCAGTATTTT; CDR3 protein: CASGSGSSTDTQYF
clone size: many; J gene: TRBJ2-7; D gene: NA; V gene: TRBV11-2; CDR3 DNA: TGTGCCAGCAGCTTAGCCAGGTTCGGCTACGAGCAGTACTTC; CDR3 protein: CASSLARFGYEQYF
clone size: NA; J gene: TRBJ2-2; D gene: TRBD2; V gene: TRBV12-3/TRBV12-4; CDR3 DNA: TGTGCCAGCATCCCTAGGGAGCGGGAGGGCACCGGGAAGCTGTTTTTT; CDR3 protein: CASIPREREGTGKLFF
clone size: NA; J gene: TRBJ2-5; D gene: NA; V gene: TRBV4-3; CDR3 DNA: TGCGCCAGCAGCCAGGAGGTGGACGGGTACCAAGGGACCCAGTACTTC; CDR3 protein: CASSQEVDGYQGTQYF
clone size: NA; J gene: TRBJ2-3; D gene: NA; V gene: TRBV12-3/TRBV12-4; CDR3 DNA: TGTGCTAGCAGTTCCCCTTGGACCAAGGGTGGCGATACGCAGTATTTT; CDR3 protein: CASSSPWTKGGDTQYF
clone size: NA; J gene: TRBJ1-5; D gene: NA; V gene: TRBV28; CDR3 DNA: TGTGCCAGCAGTTTAACGCTTGGGAGGAGGGGCAATCAGCCCCAGCATTTT; CDR3 protein: CASSLTLGRRGNQPQHF
clone size: NA; J gene: TRBJ2-2; D gene: TRBD1; V gene: TRBV11-2; CDR3 DNA: TGTGCCAGCGGCTTAGTCGTTGGGACAGACAACACCGGGGAGCTGTTTTTT; CDR3 protein: CASGLVVGTDNTGELFF
clone size: few; J gene: TRBJ1-6; D gene: NA; V gene: TRBV6-5; CDR3 DNA: TGTGCCAGCAGTACAAGGCCCGGACAGACCCCCCGCTTT; CDR3 protein: CASSTRPGQTPRF
clone size: many; J gene: TRBJ1-5; D gene: TRBD1; V gene: TRBV4-1; CDR3 DNA: TGCGCCAGCAGCCAGGGGACAGGTAAAGCTCAGCCCCAGCATTTT; CDR3 protein: CASSQGTGKAQPQHF
clone size: NA; J gene: TRBJ2-1; D gene: NA; V gene: TRBV6-5; CDR3 DNA: TGTGCCAGCAGCCCGGACAAGGGGAAACAATATGAGCAGTTCTTC; CDR3 protein: CASSPDKGKQYEQFF
clone size: once; J gene: TRBJ1-4; D gene: NA; V gene: TRBV4-1; CDR3 DNA: TGCGCCAGCAGCCAACCCGAACGAGTGGTAGTTGAAAAACTGTTTTTT; CDR3 protein: CASSQPERVVVEKLFF
clone size: NA; J gene: TRBJ2-1; D gene: TRBD2; V gene: TRBV27; CDR3 DNA: TGTGCCAGCAACACAGCGGGAGGGGAGCAGTTCTTC; CDR3 protein: CASNTAGGEQFF
clone size: NA; J gene: TRBJ1-4; D gene: TRBD1; V gene: TRBV18; CDR3 DNA: TGTGCCAGCTCAGGGACAGTATCAACTAATGAAAAACTGTTTTTT; CDR3 protein: CASSGTVSTNEKLFF